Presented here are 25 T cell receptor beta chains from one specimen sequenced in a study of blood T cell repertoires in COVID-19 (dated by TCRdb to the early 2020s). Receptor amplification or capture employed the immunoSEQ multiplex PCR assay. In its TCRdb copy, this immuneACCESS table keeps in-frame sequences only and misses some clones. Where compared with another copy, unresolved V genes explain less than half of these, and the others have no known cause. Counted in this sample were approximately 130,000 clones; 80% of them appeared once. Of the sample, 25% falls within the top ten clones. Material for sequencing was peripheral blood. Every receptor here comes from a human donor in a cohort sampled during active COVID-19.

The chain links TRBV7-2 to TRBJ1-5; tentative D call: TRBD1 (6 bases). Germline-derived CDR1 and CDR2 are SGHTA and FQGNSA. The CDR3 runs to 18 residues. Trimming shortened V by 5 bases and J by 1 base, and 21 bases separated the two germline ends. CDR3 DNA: TGTGCCAGCAGCACCCATCCTCCGGGACAAAGAAGCAATCAGCCCCAGCATTTT. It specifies CASSTHPPGQRSNQPQHF.

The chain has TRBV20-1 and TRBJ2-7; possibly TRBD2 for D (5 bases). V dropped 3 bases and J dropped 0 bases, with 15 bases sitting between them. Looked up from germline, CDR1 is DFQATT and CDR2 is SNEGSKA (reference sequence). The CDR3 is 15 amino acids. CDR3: CSASSPGYLSYEQYF. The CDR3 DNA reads TGCAGTGCTAGTTCGCCGGGGTACCTCTCCTACGAGCAGTACTTC.

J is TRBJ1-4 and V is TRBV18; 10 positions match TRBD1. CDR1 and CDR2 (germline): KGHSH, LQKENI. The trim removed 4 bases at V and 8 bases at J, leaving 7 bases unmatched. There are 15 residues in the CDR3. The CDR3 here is CASSRSRDRGEKLFF. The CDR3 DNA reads TGTGCCAGCTCACGAAGCCGGGACAGGGGAGAAAAACTGTTTTTT.

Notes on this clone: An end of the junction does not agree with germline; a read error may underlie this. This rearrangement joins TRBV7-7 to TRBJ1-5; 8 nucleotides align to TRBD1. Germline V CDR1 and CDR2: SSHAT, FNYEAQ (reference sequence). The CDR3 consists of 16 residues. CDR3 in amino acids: CASSRAPGGANQPQHF. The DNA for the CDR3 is TGTGCTAGCAGCCGAGCCCCAGGGGGCGCAAATCAGCCCCAGCATTTT.

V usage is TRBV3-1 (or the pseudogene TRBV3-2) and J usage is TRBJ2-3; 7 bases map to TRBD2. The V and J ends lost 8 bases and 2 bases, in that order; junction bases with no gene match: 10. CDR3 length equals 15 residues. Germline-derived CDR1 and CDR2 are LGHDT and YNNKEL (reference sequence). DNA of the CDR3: TGTGCCAGCGGTAAGCTAGCGGAGGTCACAGATACGCAGTATTTT. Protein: CASGKLAEVTDTQYF.

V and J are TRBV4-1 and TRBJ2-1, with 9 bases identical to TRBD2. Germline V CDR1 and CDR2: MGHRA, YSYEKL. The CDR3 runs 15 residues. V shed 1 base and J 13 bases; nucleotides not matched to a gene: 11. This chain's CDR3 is CASSQGLAGPKVQFF. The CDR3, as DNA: TGCGCCAGCAGCCAAGGGCTAGCGGGGCCTAAGGTCCAGTTCTTC.

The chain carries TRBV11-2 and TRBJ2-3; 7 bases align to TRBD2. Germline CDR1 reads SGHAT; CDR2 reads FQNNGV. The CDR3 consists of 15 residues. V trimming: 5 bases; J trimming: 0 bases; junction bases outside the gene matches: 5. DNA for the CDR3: TGTGCCAGCAGCCCGGACGGGGGGAGCACAGATACGCAGTATTTT. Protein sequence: CASSPDGGSTDTQYF. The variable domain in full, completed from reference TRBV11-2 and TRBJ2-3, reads EAGVAQSPRYKIIEKRQSVAFWCNPISGHATLYWYQQILGQGPKLLIQFQNNGVVDDSQLPKDRFSAERLKGVDSTLKIQPAKLEDSAVYLCASSPDGGSTDTQYFGPGTRLTVL.

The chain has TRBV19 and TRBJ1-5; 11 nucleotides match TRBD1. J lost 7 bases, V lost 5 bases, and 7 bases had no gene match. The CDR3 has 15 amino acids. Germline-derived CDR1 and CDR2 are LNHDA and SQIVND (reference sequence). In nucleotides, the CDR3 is TGTGCCAGTAGTTGGGACAGGGGGAGTGGGCAGCCCCAGCATTTT. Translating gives CASSWDRGSGQPQHF.

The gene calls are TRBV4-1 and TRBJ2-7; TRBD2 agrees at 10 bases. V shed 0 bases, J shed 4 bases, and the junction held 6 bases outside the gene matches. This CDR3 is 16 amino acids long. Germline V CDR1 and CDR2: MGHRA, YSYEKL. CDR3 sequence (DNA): TGCGCCAGCAGCCAAGATTTGGTAGCGGGGGGTTACGAGCAGTACTTC. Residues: CASSQDLVAGGYEQYF.

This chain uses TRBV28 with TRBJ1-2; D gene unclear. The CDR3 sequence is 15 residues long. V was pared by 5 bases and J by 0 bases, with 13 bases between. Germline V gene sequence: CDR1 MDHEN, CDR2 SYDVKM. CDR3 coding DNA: TGTGCCAGCAGTACTGGAGGATTCGCTAACTATGGCTACACCTTC. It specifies CASSTGGFANYGYTF.

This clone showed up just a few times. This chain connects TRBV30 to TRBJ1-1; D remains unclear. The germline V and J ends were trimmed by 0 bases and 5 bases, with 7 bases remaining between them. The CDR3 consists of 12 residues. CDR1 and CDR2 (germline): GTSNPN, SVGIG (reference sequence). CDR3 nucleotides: TGTGCCTGGAGTGTACTAGGGACTGAAGCTTTCTTT. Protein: CAWSVLGTEAFF. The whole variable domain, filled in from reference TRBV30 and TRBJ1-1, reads SQTIHQWPATLVQPVGSPLSLECTVEGTSNPNLYWYRQAAGRGLQLLFYSVGIGQISSEVPQNLSASRPQDRQFILSSKKLLLSDSGFYLCAWSVLGTEAFFGQGTRLTVV.

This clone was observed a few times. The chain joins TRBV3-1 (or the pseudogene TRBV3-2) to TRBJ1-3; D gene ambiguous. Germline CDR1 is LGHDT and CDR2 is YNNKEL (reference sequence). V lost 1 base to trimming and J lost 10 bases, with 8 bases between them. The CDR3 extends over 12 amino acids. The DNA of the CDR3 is TGTGCCAGCAGCCAAGTTAAACGGACCATATATTTT. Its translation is CASSQVKRTIYF.

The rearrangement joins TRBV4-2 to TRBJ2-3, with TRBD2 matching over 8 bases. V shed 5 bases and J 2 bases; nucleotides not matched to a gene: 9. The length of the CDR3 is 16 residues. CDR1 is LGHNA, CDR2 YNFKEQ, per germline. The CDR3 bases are TGTGCCAGCAGCGCGATACTAGCGGCGGTCACAGATACGCAGTATTTT. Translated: CASSAILAAVTDTQYF.

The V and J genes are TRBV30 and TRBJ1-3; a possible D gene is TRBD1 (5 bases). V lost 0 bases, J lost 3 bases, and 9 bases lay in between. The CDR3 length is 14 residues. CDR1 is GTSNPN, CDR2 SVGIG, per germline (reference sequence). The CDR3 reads CAWSVAGVGNTIYF. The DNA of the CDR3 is TGTGCCTGGAGTGTTGCGGGGGTTGGAAACACCATATATTTT.

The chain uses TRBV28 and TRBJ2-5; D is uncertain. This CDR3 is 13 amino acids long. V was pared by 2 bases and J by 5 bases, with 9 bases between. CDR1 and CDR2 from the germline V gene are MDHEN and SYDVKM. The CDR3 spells CASSLMYLETQYF. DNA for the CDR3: TGTGCCAGCAGTTTAATGTATTTGGAGACCCAGTACTTC.

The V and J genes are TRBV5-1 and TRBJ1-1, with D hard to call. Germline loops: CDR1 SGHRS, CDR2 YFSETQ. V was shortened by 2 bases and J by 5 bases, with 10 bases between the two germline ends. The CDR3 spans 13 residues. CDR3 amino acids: CASSFWEKTEAFF. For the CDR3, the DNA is TGCGCCAGCAGCTTTTGGGAGAAGACTGAAGCTTTCTTT. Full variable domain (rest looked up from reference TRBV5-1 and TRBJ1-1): KAGVTQTPRYLIKTRGQQVTLSCSPISGHRSVSWYQQTPGQGLQFLFEYFSETQRNKGNFPGRFSGRQFSNSRSEMNVSTLELGDSALYLCASSFWEKTEAFFGQGTRLTVV.

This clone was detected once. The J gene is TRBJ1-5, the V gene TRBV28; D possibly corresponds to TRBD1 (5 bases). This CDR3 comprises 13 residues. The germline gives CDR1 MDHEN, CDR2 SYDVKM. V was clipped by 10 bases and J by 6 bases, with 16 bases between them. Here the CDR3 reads CATVPGGGQPQHF. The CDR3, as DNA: TGTGCCACCGTACCGGGGGGAGGTCAGCCCCAGCATTTT.

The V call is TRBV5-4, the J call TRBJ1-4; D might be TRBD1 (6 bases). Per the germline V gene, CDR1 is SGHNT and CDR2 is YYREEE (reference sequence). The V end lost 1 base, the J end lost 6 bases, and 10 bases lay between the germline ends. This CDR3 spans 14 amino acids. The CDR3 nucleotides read TGTGCCAGCAGCTTGCGGGGGGCGGATGAAAAACTGTTTTTT. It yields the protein CASSLRGADEKLFF.

The CDR3 bases are TGTGCCAGCAGCTGCTCCGGGACAGGGAGCCAGCCCCAGCATTTT. As protein: CASSCSGTGSQPQHF. The chain joins TRBV11-3 to TRBJ1-5; 9 bases fit TRBD1. The CDR3 is 15 amino acids. J lost 7 bases, V lost 4 bases, and 8 bases had no gene match. Germline V gene data show CDR1 as SGHNT and CDR2 as YENEEA.

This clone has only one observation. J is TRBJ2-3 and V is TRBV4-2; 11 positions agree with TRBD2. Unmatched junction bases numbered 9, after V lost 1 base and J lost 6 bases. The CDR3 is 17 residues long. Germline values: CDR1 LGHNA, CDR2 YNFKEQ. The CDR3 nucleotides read TGTGCCAGCAGCCAAGCGGGTAGCGGGGGGGCCGTGGATACGCAGTATTTT. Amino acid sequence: CASSQAGSGGAVDTQYF.

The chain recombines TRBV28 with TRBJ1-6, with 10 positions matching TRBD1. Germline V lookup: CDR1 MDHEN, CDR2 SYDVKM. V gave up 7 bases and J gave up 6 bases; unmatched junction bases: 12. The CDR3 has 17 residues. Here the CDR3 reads CASTTQTGGHSNSPLHF. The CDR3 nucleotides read TGTGCCAGCACGACCCAGACAGGGGGCCATAGTAATTCACCCCTCCACTTT. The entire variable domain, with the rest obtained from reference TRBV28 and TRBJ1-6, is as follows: DVKVTQSSRYLVKRTGEKVFLECVQDMDHENMFWYRQDPGLGLRLIYFSYDVKMKEKGDIPEGYSVSREKKERFSLILESASTNQTSMYLCASTTQTGGHSNSPLHFGNGTRLTVT.

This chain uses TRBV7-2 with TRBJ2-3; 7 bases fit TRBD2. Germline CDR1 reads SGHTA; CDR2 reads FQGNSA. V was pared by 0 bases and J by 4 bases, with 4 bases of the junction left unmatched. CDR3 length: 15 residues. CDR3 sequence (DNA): TGTGCCAGCAGCTTAGCCCCGAGCGGGGCAGATACGCAGTATTTT. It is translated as CASSLAPSGADTQYF.

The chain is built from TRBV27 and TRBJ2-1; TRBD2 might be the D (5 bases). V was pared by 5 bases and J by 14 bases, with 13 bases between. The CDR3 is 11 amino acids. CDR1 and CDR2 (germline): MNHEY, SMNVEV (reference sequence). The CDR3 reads CASSPPLGEFF. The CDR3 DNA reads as TGTGCCAGCAGTCCTCCCCTGGGAGAGTTCTTC.

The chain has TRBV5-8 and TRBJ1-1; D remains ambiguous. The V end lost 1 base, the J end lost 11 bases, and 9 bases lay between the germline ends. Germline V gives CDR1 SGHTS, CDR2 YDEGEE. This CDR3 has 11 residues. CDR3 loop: CASSLPKSAFF. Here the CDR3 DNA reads TGTGCCAGCAGCTTGCCTAAATCGGCTTTCTTT.

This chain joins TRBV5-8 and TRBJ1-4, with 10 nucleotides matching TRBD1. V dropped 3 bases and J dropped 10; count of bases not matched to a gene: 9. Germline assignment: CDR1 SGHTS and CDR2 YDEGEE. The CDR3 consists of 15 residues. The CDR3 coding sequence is TGTGCCAGCAGCTCGTCCGGGACAGGGGATCGAAAACTGTTTTTT. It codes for CASSSSGTGDRKLFF. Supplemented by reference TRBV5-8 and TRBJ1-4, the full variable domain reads EAGVTQSPTHLIKTRGQQATLRCSPISGHTSVYWYQQALGLGLQFLLWYDEGEERNRGNFPPRFSGRQFPNYSSELNVNALELEDSALYLCASSSSGTGDRKLFFGSGTQLSVL.